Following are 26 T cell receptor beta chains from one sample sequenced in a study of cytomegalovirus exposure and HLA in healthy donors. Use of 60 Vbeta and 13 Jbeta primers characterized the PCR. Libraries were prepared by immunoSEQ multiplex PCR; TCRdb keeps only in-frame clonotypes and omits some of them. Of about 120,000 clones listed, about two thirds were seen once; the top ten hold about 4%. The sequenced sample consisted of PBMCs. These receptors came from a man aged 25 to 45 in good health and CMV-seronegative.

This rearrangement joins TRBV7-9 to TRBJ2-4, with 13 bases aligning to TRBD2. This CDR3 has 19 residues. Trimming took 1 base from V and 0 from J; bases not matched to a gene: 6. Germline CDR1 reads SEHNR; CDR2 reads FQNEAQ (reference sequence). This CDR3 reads CASSLGSTSGGAAKNIQYF. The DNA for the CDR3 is TGTGCCAGCAGCTTAGGCTCTACTAGCGGGGGGGCAGCCAAAAACATTCAGTACTTC. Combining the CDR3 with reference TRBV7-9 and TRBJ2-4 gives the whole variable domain DTGVSQNPRHKITKRGQNVTFRCDPISEHNRLYWYRQTLGQGPEFLTYFQNEAQLEKSRLLSDRFSAERPKGSFSTLEIQRTEQGDSAMYLCASSLGSTSGGAAKNIQYFGAGTRLSVL.

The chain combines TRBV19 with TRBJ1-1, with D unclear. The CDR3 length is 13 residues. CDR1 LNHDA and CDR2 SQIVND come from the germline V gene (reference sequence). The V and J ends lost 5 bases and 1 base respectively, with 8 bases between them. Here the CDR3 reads CASSWGENTEAFF. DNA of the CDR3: TGTGCCAGTAGTTGGGGAGAGAACACTGAAGCTTTCTTT.

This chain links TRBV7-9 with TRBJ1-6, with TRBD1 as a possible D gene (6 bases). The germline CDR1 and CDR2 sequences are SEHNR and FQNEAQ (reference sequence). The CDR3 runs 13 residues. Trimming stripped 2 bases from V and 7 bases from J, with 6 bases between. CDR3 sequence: CASSLTGNSPLHF. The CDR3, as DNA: TGTGCCAGCAGCTTAACAGGGAATTCACCCCTCCACTTT.

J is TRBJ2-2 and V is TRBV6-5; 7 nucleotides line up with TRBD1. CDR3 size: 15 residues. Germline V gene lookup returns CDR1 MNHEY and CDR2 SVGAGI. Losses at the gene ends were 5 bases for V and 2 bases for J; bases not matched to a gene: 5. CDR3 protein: CASSPGTANTGELFF. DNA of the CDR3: TGTGCCAGCAGTCCCGGGACAGCTAACACCGGGGAGCTGTTTTTT.

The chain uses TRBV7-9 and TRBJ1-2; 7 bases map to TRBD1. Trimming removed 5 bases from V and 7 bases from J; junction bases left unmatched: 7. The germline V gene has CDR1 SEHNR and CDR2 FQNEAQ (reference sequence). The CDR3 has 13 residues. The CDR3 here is CASSQETGFGYTF. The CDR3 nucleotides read TGTGCCAGCAGCCAAGAGACAGGGTTTGGCTACACCTTC.

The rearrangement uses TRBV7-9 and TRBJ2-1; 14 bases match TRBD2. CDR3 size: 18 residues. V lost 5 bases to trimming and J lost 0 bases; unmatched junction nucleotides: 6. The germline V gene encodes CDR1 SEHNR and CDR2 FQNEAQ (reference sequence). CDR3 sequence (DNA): TGTGCCAGCAGCATAGGACTAGCGGGGGGCAACTCCTACAATGAGCAGTTCTTC. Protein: CASSIGLAGGNSYNEQFF.

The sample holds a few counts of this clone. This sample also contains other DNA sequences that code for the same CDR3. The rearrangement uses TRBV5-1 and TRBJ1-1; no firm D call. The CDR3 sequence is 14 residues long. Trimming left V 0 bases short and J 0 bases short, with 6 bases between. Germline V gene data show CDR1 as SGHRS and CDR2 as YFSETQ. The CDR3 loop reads CASSLGQMNTEAFF. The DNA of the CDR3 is TGCGCCAGCAGCTTGGGGCAAATGAACACTGAAGCTTTCTTT.

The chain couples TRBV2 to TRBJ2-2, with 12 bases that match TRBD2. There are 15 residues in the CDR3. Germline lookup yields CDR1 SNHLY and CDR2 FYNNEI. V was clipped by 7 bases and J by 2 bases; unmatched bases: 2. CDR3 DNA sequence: TGTGCCAGCACTGGACTAGCGGGAAACACCGGGGAGCTGTTTTTT. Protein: CASTGLAGNTGELFF.

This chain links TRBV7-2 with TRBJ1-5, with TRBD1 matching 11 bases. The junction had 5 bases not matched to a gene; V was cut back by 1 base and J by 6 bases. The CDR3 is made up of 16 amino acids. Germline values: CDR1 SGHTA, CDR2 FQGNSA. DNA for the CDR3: TGTGCCAGCAGCTTAGGTGGACAGGGGGCTTTTCAGCCCCAGCATTTT. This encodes CASSLGGQGAFQPQHF.

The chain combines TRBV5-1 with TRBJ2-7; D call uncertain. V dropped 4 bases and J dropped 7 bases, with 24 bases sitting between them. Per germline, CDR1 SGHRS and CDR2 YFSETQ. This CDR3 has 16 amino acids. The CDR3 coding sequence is TGCGCCAGCAGCCCGGCGGTGGCCCCACTACTATGGGAGCAGTACTTC. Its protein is CASSPAVAPLLWEQYF.

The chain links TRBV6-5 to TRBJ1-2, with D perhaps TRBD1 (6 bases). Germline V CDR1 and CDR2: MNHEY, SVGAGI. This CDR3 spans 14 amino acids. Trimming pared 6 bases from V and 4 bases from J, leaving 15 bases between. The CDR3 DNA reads TGTGCCAGCAGGCCCGATACAGGGATCTATGGCTACACCTTC. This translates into CASRPDTGIYGYTF.

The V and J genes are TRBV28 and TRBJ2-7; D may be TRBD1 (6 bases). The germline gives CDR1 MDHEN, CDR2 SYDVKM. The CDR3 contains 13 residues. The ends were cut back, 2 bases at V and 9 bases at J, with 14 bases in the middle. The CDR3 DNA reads TGTGCCAGCAGTTTACGGGCAGGGGTTGGGCAGTACTTC. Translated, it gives CASSLRAGVGQYF. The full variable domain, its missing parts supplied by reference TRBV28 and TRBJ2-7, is DVKVTQSSRYLVKRTGEKVFLECVQDMDHENMFWYRQDPGLGLRLIYFSYDVKMKEKGDIPEGYSVSREKKERFSLILESASTNQTSMYLCASSLRAGVGQYFGPGTRLTVT.

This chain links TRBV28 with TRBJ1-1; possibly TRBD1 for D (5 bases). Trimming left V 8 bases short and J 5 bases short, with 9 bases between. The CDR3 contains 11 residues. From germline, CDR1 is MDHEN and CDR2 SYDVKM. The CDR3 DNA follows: TGTGCCAGCTCCGGGGGGACTGAAGCTTTCTTT. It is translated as CASSGGTEAFF.

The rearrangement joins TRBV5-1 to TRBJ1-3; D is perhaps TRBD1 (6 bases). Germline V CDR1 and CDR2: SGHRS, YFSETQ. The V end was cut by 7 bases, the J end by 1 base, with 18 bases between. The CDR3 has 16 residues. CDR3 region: CASRDTGPSSGNTIYF. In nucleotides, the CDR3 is TGCGCCAGCCGGGACACTGGTCCTTCGTCTGGAAACACCATATATTTT. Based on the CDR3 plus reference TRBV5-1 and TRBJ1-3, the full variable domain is KAGVTQTPRYLIKTRGQQVTLSCSPISGHRSVSWYQQTPGQGLQFLFEYFSETQRNKGNFPGRFSGRQFSNSRSEMNVSTLELGDSALYLCASRDTGPSSGNTIYFGEGSWLTVV.

The CDR3 is CASSLNRAGTEAFF. The CDR3 region has the DNA TGTGCCAGCAGCTTAAACAGGGCAGGGACTGAAGCTTTCTTT. The chain employs TRBV11-2 and TRBJ1-1; possible D gene TRBD1, 6 bases. CDR1 SGHAT and CDR2 FQNNGV come from the germline V gene. This CDR3 is 14 amino acids long. Trimming removed 2 bases from V and 5 bases from J, with 12 bases in between.

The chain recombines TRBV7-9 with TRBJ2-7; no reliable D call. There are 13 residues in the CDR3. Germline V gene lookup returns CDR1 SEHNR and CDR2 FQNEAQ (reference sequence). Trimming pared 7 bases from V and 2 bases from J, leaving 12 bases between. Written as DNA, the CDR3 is TGTGCCAGCATGATCTCAGAAGCCTACGAGCAGTACTTC. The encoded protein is CASMISEAYEQYF.

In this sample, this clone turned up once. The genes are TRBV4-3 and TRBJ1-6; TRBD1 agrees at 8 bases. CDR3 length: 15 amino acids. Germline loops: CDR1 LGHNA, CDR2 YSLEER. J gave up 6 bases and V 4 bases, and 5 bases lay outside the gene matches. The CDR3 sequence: CASSRGQGGNSPLHF. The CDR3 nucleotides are TGCGCCAGCAGCCGCGGACAGGGAGGTAATTCACCCCTCCACTTT.

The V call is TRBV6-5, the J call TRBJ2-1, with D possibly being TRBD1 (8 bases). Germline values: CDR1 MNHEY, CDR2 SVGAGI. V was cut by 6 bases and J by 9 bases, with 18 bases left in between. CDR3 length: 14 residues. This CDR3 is CASRIGQGGAEQFF. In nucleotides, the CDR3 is TGTGCCAGCAGGATTGGACAGGGAGGGGCTGAGCAGTTCTTC.

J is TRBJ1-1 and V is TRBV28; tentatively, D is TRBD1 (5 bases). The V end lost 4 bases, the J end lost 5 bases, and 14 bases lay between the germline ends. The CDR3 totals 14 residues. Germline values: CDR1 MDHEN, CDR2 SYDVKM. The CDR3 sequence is CASSSRGSVTEAFF. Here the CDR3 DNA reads TGTGCCAGCAGTTCGCGGGGGAGTGTGACTGAAGCTTTCTTT. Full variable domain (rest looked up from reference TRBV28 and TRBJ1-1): DVKVTQSSRYLVKRTGEKVFLECVQDMDHENMFWYRQDPGLGLRLIYFSYDVKMKEKGDIPEGYSVSREKKERFSLILESASTNQTSMYLCASSSRGSVTEAFFGQGTRLTVV.

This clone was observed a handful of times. The CDR3 bases are TGTGCCAGCAGCTTCGGACTTTCACTCTATGGCTACACCTTC. Its translation is CASSFGLSLYGYTF. The gene calls are TRBV13 and TRBJ1-2; D is ambiguous. Germline CDR1 reads PRHDT; CDR2 reads FYEKMQ (reference sequence). V dropped 3 bases and J dropped 4 bases, with 12 bases sitting between them. CDR3 length: 14 amino acids.

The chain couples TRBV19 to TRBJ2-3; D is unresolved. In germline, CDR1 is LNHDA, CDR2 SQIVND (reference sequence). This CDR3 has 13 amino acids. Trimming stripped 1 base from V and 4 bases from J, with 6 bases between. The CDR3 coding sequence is TGTGCCAGTAGTATAGCCCAGGCAGATACGCAGTATTTT. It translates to CASSIAQADTQYF.

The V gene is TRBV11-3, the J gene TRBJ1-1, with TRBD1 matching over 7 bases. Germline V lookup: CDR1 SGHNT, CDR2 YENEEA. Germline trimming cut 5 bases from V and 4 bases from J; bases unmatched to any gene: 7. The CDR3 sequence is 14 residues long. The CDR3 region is CASSHRGGITEAFF. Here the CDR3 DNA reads TGTGCCAGCAGCCACAGGGGAGGAATCACTGAAGCTTTCTTT.

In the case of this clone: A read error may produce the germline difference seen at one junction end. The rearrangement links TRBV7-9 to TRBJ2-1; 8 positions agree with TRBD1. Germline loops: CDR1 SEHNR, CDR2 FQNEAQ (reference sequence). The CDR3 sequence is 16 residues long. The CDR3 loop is CSSSTIGTGSYNEQFF. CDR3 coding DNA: TGTTCCAGCAGCACTATCGGGACAGGCTCCTACAATGAGCAGTTCTTC. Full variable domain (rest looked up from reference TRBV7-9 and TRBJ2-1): DTGVSQNPRHKITKRGQNVTFRCDPISEHNRLYWYRQTLGQGPEFLTYFQNEAQLEKSRLLSDRFSAERPKGSFSTLEIQRTEQGDSAMYLCSSSTIGTGSYNEQFFGPGTRLTVL.

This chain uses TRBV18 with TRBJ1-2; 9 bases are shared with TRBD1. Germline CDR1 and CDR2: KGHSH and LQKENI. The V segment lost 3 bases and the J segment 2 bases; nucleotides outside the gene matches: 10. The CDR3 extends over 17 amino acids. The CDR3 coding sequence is TGTGCCAGCTCACCGGGCCCGGGACAGGGATTAAACTATGGCTACACCTTC. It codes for CASSPGPGQGLNYGYTF. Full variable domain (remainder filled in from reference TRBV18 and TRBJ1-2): NAGVMQNPRHLVRRRGQEARLRCSPMKGHSHVYWYRQLPEEGLKFMVYLQKENIIDESGMPKERFSAEFPKEGPSILRIQQVVRGDSAAYFCASSPGPGQGLNYGYTFGSGTRLTVV.

The CDR3 region is CASSHRGYGYTF. For the CDR3, the DNA is TGTGCCAGCAGCCACAGGGGCTATGGCTACACCTTC. The J gene is TRBJ1-2, the V gene TRBV13, with 7 bases matching TRBD1. V lost 5 bases and J lost 4; bases outside the gene matches: 1. From germline, CDR1 is PRHDT and CDR2 FYEKMQ (reference sequence). This CDR3 contains 12 residues.

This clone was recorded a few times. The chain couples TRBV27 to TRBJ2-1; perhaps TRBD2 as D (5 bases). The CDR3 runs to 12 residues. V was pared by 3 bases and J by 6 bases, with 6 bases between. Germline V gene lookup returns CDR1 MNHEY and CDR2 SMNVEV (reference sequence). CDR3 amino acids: CASSFRGNEQFF. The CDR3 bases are TGTGCCAGCAGTTTCCGGGGCAATGAGCAGTTCTTC.